These 16 T cell receptor beta chains originate from one sample sequenced in a study of monozygotic twins with inflammatory bowel disease. TCRdb re-called the 5' RACE reads and gives one entry per CDR3 protein, without DNA. With more than 300,000 distinct CDR3 sequences in the sample, the ten largest clones hold roughly 5.2%. Sample: blood. Receptors were obtained from a human donor with ulcerative colitis or Crohn's disease, or a healthy co-twin of an affected twin (not recorded which).

This chain links TRBV24-1 with TRBJ2-1. Germline CDR1 KGHDR, CDR2 SFDVKD. CDR3 length: 12 amino acids. The CDR3: CATSERTNEQFF.

CDR3 protein: CASSPLLVGTGSTDTQYF. The rearrangement uses TRBV18 and TRBJ2-3; as DNA is missing, the TRBD1 call by TCRdb cannot be tested. CDR3 length: 18 residues. The V gene's germline CDR1 is KGHSH and CDR2 LQKENI.

V is TRBV5-1 and J is TRBJ2-7; the TCRdb call, TRBD1, lacks DNA for checking. Germline-derived CDR1 and CDR2 are SGHRS and YFSETQ. There are 16 residues in the CDR3. The chain's CDR3 is CASSYILDSRANEQYF.

The chain combines TRBV30 with TRBJ2-6. Germline CDR1 is GTSNPN and CDR2 is SVGIG (reference sequence). The CDR3 consists of 18 residues. CDR3 sequence reads: CAWSVQGFVRRGANVLTF.

The CDR3 loop is CASSPNQGGSTDTQYF. This chain connects TRBV18 to TRBJ2-3; the TCRdb call, TRBD2, lacks DNA for checking. Germline V gene lookup returns CDR1 KGHSH and CDR2 LQKENI. CDR3 length: 16 residues.

The J gene is TRBJ2-3, the V gene TRBV29-1; TCRdb outputs TRBD2, but without DNA this stays unchecked. CDR3 size: 14 residues. Germline CDR1 reads SQVTM; CDR2 reads ANQGSEA. CDR3 sequence reads: CSGHTSASTDTQYF.

CDR3 loop: CASSQGEGGTGANVLTF. V is TRBV4-2 and J is TRBJ2-6; lacking DNA, the TRBD1 call made by TCRdb goes unchecked. CDR1 and CDR2 (germline): LGHNA, YNFKEQ. This CDR3 is built from 17 residues.

The chain links TRBV3-1 to TRBJ2-1; TCRdb's D call, TRBD1, is unchecked because there is no DNA. Germline CDR1 LGHDT, CDR2 YNNKEL (reference sequence). The CDR3 is made up of 13 amino acids. This CDR3 is CASSQEGRGVWFF.

This chain connects TRBV20-1 to TRBJ2-1; TCRdb's D gene call, TRBD2, goes unchecked for lack of DNA. The CDR3 consists of 17 residues. From germline, CDR1 is DFQATT and CDR2 SNEGSKA (reference sequence). CDR3: CSARTTNKGLVGNEQFF.

J is TRBJ1-1 and V is TRBV20-1; TCRdb's assignment of TRBD1 cannot be checked, as there is no DNA. The CDR3 is 13 residues long. Germline V lookup: CDR1 DFQATT, CDR2 SNEGSKA (reference sequence). The CDR3: CSASWLTGTEAFF.

J is TRBJ2-7 and V is TRBV4-3. The CDR3 is 14 residues long. CDR1 and CDR2 from the germline V gene are LGHNA and YSLEER. The CDR3: CASSQDWRSYEQYF.

The genes are TRBV28 and TRBJ2-5; lacking DNA, the TRBD1 call made by TCRdb goes unchecked. This CDR3 region has 13 residues. The germline CDR1 and CDR2 sequences are MDHEN and SYDVKM. CDR3 region: CATSQDKAETQYF.

This CDR3 reads CASSGRLGGADTQYF. The rearrangement joins TRBV9 to TRBJ2-3; TCRdb calls TRBD1, which cannot be checked without DNA. CDR1 and CDR2 from the germline V gene are SGDLS and YYNGEE. The CDR3 has 15 residues.

This sequence joins TRBV29-1 and TRBJ2-2; checking the TCRdb D call of TRBD1 is not possible without DNA. There are 12 residues in the CDR3. Germline CDR1 is SQVTM and CDR2 is ANQGSEA. The CDR3 sequence: CSVPTRSGELFF.

The chain recombines TRBV20-1 with TRBJ1-4. CDR3 size: 13 residues. Germline V CDR1 and CDR2: DFQATT, SNEGSKA (reference sequence). CDR3 residues: CSAVVGLGEKLFF.

The CDR3 loop is CASRASGGSYNEQFF. The chain uses TRBV7-9 and TRBJ2-1; the D call from TCRdb, TRBD2, cannot be confirmed without DNA. The CDR3 has 15 amino acids. Germline loops: CDR1 SEHNR, CDR2 FQNEAQ (reference sequence).